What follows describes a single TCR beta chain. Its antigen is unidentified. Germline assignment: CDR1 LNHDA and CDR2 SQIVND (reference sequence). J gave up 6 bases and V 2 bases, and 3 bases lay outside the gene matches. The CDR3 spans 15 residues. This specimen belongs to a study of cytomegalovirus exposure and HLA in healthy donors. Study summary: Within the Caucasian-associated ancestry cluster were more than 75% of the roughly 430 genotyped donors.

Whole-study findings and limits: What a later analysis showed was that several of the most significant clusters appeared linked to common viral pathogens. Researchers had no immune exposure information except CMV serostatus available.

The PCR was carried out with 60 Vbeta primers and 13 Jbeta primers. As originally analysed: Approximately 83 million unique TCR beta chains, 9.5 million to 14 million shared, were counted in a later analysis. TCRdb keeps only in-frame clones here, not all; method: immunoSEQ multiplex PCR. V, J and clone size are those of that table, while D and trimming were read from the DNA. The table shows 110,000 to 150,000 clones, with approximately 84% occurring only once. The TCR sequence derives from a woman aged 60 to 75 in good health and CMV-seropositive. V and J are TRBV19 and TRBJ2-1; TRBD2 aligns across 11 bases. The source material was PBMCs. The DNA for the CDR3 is TGTGCCAGTAGTATACGACTAGCGGGACCCAATGAGCAGTTCTTC. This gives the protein CASSIRLAGPNEQFF. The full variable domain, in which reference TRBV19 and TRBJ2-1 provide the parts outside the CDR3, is DGGITQSPKYLFRKEGQNVTLSCEQNLNHDAMYWYRQDPGQGLRLIYYSQIVNDFQKGDIAEGYSVSREKKESFPLTVTSAQKNPTAFYLCASSIRLAGPNEQFFGPGTRLTVL.